Presented here are 5 T cell receptor beta chains from one specimen sequenced in a study of beta chain features in type 1 diabetes. Whole-study findings and limits: Shorter TCRB CDR3s, moderately but significantly so, marked every one of the four CD4+ subsets in Type 1 diabetes patients.

No antigens are known for them. cDNA synthesis used the whole RNA isolate, giving expressed TCRB sequences. TCRdb's table, derived via immunoSEQ multiplex PCR, lists solely in-frame clones and lacks some. The sample includes 200,000 to 250,000 clones, approximately 14% seen only once; the top ten take about 0.019%. What was sequenced was naive CD4+ T cells from blood. The receptors come from a man in his thirties or forties with type 1 diabetes.

The chain uses TRBV30 and TRBJ1-5; D remains unclear. Trimming removed 7 bases at V and 0 bases at J, with 13 bases between. The CDR3 runs 14 residues. The germline V gene encodes CDR1 GTSNPN and CDR2 SVGIG (reference sequence). The DNA of the CDR3 is TGTGCCTCCCGCAGAGGGCATAGCAATCAGCCCCAGCATTTT. It encodes CASRRGHSNQPQHF.

CDR3 coding DNA: TGTGCCAGCAGCCGACCGACAGGCGCCACAGATACGCAGTATTTT. Protein sequence: CASSRPTGATDTQYF. This chain uses TRBV7-9 with TRBJ2-3; D is possibly TRBD1 (6 bases). The CDR3 has 15 amino acids. Germline V gene sequence: CDR1 SEHNR, CDR2 FQNEAQ (reference sequence). V lost 5 bases and J 2 bases, leaving 14 bases between the germline ends.

V and J are TRBV27 and TRBJ1-1; TRBD1 aligns across 10 bases. The junction had 2 bases not matched to a gene; V was cut back by 6 bases and J by 4 bases. CDR1 MNHEY and CDR2 SMNVEV come from the germline V gene (reference sequence). The CDR3 is 13 amino acids. CDR3 nucleotide sequence: TGTGCCAGCAGCCGACAGGGGGCCACTGAAGCTTTCTTT. It is translated as CASSRQGATEAFF.

This clone was recorded a few times. J is TRBJ2-7 and V is TRBV25-1, with a tentative D call TRBD2 (6 bases). The CDR3 totals 14 residues. Germline V gene lookup returns CDR1 MGHDK and CDR2 SYGVNS. Trimming took off 4 bases at V and 5 bases at J, with 15 bases between the two ends. CDR3 residues: CASSAPRRGDEQYF. The DNA of the CDR3 is TGTGCCAGCAGTGCCCCCCGGAGGGGAGACGAGCAGTACTTC.

J is TRBJ1-5 and V is TRBV2; TRBD1 aligns across 8 bases. V lost 6 bases to trimming and J lost 10 bases; unmatched junction nucleotides: 11. The germline gives CDR1 SNHLY, CDR2 FYNNEI. CDR3 size: 14 residues. CDR3 DNA sequence: TGTGCCAGCAGGAATACAGGGGGGAGATTACCCCAGCATTTT. Its protein product is CASRNTGGRLPQHF.